These 11 T cell receptor beta chains were all obtained from the same sample, sequenced in a study of vaccination and CD4 T cells after COVID-19. Sequencing of the DNA from cultured CD4+ T cells was carried out with the Oncomine TCR Beta short-read assay. In TCRdb, the PCR reads were re-called with MiXCR into one record per CDR3 protein. The table shows about 13,000 distinct CDR3 sequences, with under 65% occurring only once. Treatment described: approximately 11-day PBMC culture with coronavirus spike peptide pools or control peptides (ViraFEST assay). These receptors' antigens are unknown. The material sequenced was CD4+ T cells from blood, cultured in vitro. The receptors were gathered from a human donor who had recovered from COVID-19.

This clonotype was seen only once. The chain has TRBV28 and TRBJ2-3; 7 nucleotides align to TRBD1. The J segment lost 0 bases and the V segment lost 7 bases, leaving 10 bases of the junction unmatched. Germline V gives CDR1 MDHEN, CDR2 SYDVKM. The CDR3 spans 16 residues. This CDR3 is CASTKLTGYSTDTQYF. The CDR3 DNA is TGTGCCAGCACCAAACTGACAGGGTATAGCACAGATACGCAGTATTTT.

The rearrangement joins TRBV6-1 to TRBJ1-2; the D is unclear. The CDR3 consists of 15 residues. Looked up from germline, CDR1 is MNHNS and CDR2 is SASEGT. V lost 6 bases and J 2 bases, leaving 16 bases between the germline ends. The CDR3 DNA follows: TGTGCCAGCAGCTCCTGGAGGGAGACGAACTATGGCTACACCTTC. Its protein is CASSSWRETNYGYTF.

This clonotype was seen only a few times. The J gene is TRBJ1-5, the V gene TRBV28; TRBD1 matches at 8 bases. Germline trimming cut 5 bases from V and 5 bases from J; bases unmatched to any gene: 8. CDR3 length: 15 residues. Germline V gene sequence: CDR1 MDHEN, CDR2 SYDVKM. DNA for the CDR3: TGTGCCAGCAGTAAGGACAGGGTGTTGTATCAGCCCCAGCATTTT. It translates to CASSKDRVLYQPQHF.

This sequence joins TRBV7-2 and TRBJ1-1; TRBD1 matches at 9 bases. The ends lost 5 bases at V and 6 bases at J; junction bases unmatched: 4. Germline V gene lookup returns CDR1 SGHTA and CDR2 FQGNSA. This CDR3 is 13 amino acids long. As DNA, the CDR3 is TGTGCCAGCAGCGGGACAGGGCGGGCTGAAGCTTTCTTT. Its translation: CASSGTGRAEAFF.

This clonotype was recorded once. The chain uses TRBV6-2 or TRBV6-3 and TRBJ2-1; tentatively, D is TRBD2 (7 bases). Germline V gene lookup returns CDR1 MNHEY and CDR2 SVGEGT. V lost 5 bases and J 9 bases, leaving 20 bases between the germline ends. There are 15 residues in the CDR3. The DNA for the CDR3 is TGTGCCAGCAGTCCCTCCGGTCTCGGGGGGCGTGAGCAGTTCTTC. Translating gives CASSPSGLGGREQFF.

This clonotype came up once. The chain is built from TRBV20-1 and TRBJ1-1; D may be TRBD1 (5 bases). Germline V CDR1 and CDR2: DFQATT, SNEGSKA (reference sequence). This CDR3 contains 12 residues. V was cut by 6 bases and J by 1 base, with 9 bases left in between. The CDR3 sequence: CSADTGNTEAFF. The CDR3 DNA is TGCAGTGCAGACACAGGGAACACTGAAGCTTTCTTT.

This chain uses TRBV7-2 with TRBJ2-7, with 9 bases identical to TRBD1. The CDR3 has 17 amino acids. Looked up from germline, CDR1 is SGHTA and CDR2 is FQGNSA. V shed 1 base and J 0 bases; nucleotides not matched to a gene: 7. CDR3 loop: CASSLVGQGDHSYEQYF. CDR3 bases: TGTGCCAGCAGCTTAGTGGGACAGGGTGATCACTCCTACGAGCAGTACTTC.

The chain combines TRBV28 with TRBJ2-7; 7 bases line up with TRBD1. Trimming at V came to 3 bases and at J to 5 bases, leaving 7 bases not matched to a gene. This CDR3 spans 14 amino acids. The germline gives CDR1 MDHEN, CDR2 SYDVKM. The DNA of the CDR3 is TGTGCCAGCAGTTTCACAGGGGATCTGAACGAGCAGTACTTC. Translating it yields CASSFTGDLNEQYF.

This chain connects TRBV20-1 to TRBJ1-1; no clear D. V was trimmed by 0 bases and J by 4 bases, leaving 12 bases between them. This CDR3 region has 14 residues. CDR1 DFQATT and CDR2 SNEGSKA come from the germline V gene (reference sequence). As DNA, the CDR3 is TGCAGTGCTAGAGATCACATAGGGTTCACTGAAGCTTTCTTT. Its translation is CSARDHIGFTEAFF.

This clonotype was picked up a small number of times. V usage is TRBV7-6 and J usage is TRBJ1-1, with TRBD1 matching 10 bases. This CDR3 comprises 14 residues. After removal of 2 bases from V and 11 bases from J, the junction contained 8 bases not matched to a gene. Germline lookup yields CDR1 SGHVS and CDR2 FNYEAQ. This CDR3 reads CASSLMDRGGEAFF. Written as DNA, the CDR3 is TGTGCCAGCAGCTTAATGGACAGGGGGGGAGAGGCTTTCTTT.

V usage is TRBV10-3 and J usage is TRBJ2-7; 12 nucleotides align to TRBD2. Germline V gives CDR1 ENHRY, CDR2 SYGVKD. V was clipped by 10 bases and J by 2 bases; unmatched bases: 9. CDR3 length: 15 amino acids. The CDR3 DNA reads TGTGCCAGCAAGGGGACTAGCGGGCCCGCCTACGAGCAGTACTTC. Protein sequence: CASKGTSGPAYEQYF.